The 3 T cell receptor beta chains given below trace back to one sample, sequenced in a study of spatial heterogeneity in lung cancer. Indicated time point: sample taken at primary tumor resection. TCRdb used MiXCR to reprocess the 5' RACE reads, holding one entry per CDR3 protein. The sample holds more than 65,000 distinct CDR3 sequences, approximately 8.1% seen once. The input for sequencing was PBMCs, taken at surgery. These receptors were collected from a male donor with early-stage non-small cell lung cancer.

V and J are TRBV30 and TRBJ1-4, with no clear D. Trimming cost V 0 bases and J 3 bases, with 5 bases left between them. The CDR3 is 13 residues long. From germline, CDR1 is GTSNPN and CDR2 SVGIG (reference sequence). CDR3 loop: CAWSVQANEKLFF. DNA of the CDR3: TGTGCCTGGAGTGTCCAGGCTAATGAAAAACTGTTTTTT.

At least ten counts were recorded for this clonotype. This CDR3 reads CASSPGAPNTGELFF. The CDR3 DNA is TGTGCCAGCAGCCCAGGGGCCCCGAACACCGGGGAGCTGTTTTTT. The chain uses TRBV5-6 and TRBJ2-2; perhaps TRBD1 as D (6 bases). The V end was cut by 4 bases, the J end by 0 bases, with 10 bases between. The CDR3 consists of 15 residues. Germline V CDR1 and CDR2: SGHDT, YYEEEE.

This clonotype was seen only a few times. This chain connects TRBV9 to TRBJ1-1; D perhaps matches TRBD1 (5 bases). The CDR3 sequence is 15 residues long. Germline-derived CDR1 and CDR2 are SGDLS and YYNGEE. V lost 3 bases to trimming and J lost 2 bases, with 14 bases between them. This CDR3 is CASSAGQGRNTEAFF. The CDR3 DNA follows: TGTGCCAGCAGCGCTGGCCAGGGAAGAAACACTGAAGCTTTCTTT.